One TCR beta chain is described in this entry. What it binds is unknown. This entry belongs to a study of cytomegalovirus exposure and HLA in healthy donors. The PCR used 60 Vbeta and 13 Jbeta primers. Sequencing used immunoSEQ multiplex PCR; TCRdb keeps in-frame clones, though not all of them. The table lists roughly 97,000 clones, around a tenth of them singletons, with 4.5% to 6.5% in the top ten. Study-wide results and limits: Indistinguishability led to the exclusion of some V segments, TRBV6-2 and TRBV6-3 included.

CDR1 and CDR2 from the germline V gene are SGHRS and YFSETQ. The V gene end was trimmed by 7 bases and the J gene end by 0 bases; junction bases not matched to a gene: 7. The CDR3 extends over 16 amino acids. The sequence derives from a man in his fifties or sixties in good health and CMV-seropositive. This rearrangement joins TRBV5-1 to TRBJ2-1; 10 nucleotides agree with TRBD1. Specimen: PBMCs. As DNA, the CDR3 is TGCGCCAGCGGCCCGGGACAGGGGTTCTCCTACAATGAGCAGTTCTTC. Its translation: CASGPGQGFSYNEQFF.